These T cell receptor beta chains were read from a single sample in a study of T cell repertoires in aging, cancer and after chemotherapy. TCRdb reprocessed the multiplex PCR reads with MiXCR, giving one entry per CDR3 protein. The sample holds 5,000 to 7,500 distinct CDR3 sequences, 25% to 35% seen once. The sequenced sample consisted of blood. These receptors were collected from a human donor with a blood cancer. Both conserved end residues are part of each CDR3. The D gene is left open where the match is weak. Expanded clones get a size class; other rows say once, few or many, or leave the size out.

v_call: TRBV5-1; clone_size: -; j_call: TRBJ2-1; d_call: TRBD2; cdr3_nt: TGCGCCAGCAGCCCGGGACTAGTCTCCTACAATGAGCAGTTCTTC; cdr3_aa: CASSPGLVSYNEQFF
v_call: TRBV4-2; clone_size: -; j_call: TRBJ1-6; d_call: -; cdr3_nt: TGTGCCAGCAGCCAAGAGCCGGGGGGGCCCCTCCACTTT; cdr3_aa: CASSQEPGGPLHF
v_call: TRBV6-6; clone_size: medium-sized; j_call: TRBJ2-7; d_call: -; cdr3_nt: TGTGCCAGCAGTTACTCAGGCGGCCTAGCCTACGAGCAGTACTTC; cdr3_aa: CASSYSGGLAYEQYF
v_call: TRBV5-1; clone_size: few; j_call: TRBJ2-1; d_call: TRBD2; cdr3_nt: TGCGCCAGCAGCTTGTTAAGCGGGACCCCCTACAATGAGCAGTTCTTC; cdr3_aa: CASSLLSGTPYNEQFF
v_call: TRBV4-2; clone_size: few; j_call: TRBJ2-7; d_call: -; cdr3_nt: TGTGCCAGCAGCCAATTTGCTCGGACTGAGCAGTACTTC; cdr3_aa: CASSQFARTEQYF
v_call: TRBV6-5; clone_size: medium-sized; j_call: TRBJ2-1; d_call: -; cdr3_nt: TGTGCCAGCAGTTACTCCATGGGGGCCTATGAGCAGTTCTTC; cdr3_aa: CASSYSMGAYEQFF
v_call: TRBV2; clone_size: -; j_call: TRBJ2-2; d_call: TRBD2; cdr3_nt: TGTGCCAGCAGTCAACTGACTAGCGGAAACACCGGGGAGCTGTTTTTT; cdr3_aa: CASSQLTSGNTGELFF
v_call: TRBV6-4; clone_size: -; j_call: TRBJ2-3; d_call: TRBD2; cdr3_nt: TGTGCCAGCAAGGAACCTAGCGGAAGCACAGATACGCAGTATTTT; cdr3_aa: CASKEPSGSTDTQYF
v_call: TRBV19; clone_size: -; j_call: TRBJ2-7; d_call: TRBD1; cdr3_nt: TGTGCCACTCAGACCTCCGGGACAGGGGGCTACGAGCAGTACTTC; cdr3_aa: CATQTSGTGGYEQYF
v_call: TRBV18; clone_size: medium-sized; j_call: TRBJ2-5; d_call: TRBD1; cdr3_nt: TGTGCCAGCTCACCCTCGACAGGGGTTAAGGAGACCCAGTACTTC; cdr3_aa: CASSPSTGVKETQYF
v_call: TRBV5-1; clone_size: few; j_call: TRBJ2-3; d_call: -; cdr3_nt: TGCGCCAGCAGCTCGGAGGGCCAGGGAGATACGCAGTATTTT; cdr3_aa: CASSSEGQGDTQYF
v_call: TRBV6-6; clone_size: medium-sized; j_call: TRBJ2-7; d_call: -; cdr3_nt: TGTGCCAGCAGTTACTCGACCGGAAGCTCCTACGAGCAGTACTTC; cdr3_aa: CASSYSTGSSYEQYF
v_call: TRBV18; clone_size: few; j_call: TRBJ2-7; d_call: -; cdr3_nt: TGTGCCAGCTCACCTACCACGGGAAACTACGAGCAGTACTTC; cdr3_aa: CASSPTTGNYEQYF
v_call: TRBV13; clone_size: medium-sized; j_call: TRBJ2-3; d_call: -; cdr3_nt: TGTGCCAGCAGCTTAGGGTTGGGAACAGATACGCAGTATTTT; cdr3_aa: CASSLGLGTDTQYF
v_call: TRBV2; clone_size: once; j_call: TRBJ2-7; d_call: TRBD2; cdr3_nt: TGTGCCAGCAGTGAGGGTGGCGGGGGGATTGGCGAGCAGTACTTC; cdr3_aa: CASSEGGGGIGEQYF
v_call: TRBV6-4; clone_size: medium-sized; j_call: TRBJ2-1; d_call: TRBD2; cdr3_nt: TGTGCCAGCAGTGAGACTAGCGGGAGCCACAATGAGCAGTTCTTC; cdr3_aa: CASSETSGSHNEQFF
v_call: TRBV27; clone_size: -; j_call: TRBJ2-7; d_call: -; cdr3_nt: TGTGCCAGCAGTTTTTGGGGAGGCGAGCAGTACTTC; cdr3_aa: CASSFWGGEQYF
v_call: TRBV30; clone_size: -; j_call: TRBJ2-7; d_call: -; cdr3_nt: TGTGCCTGGAGCAGCGTGACCTACGAGCAGTACTTC; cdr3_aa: CAWSSVTYEQYF
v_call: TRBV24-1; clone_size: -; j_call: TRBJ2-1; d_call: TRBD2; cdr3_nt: TGTGCCACCAGTGATCCACGACTAGCGGGAATCGGCAATGAGCAGTTCTTC; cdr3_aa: CATSDPRLAGIGNEQFF
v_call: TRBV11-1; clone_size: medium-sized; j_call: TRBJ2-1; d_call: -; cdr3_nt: TGTGCCAGCAGCTTAGCGCGGGTGGTAGCGGTTTCCTACAATGAGCAGTTCTTC; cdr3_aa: CASSLARVVAVSYNEQFF
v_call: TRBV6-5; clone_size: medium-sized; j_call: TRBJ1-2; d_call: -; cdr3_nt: TGTGCCAGCAGTTATGGGACGCCCGGTCACTATGGCTACACCTTC; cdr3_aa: CASSYGTPGHYGYTF
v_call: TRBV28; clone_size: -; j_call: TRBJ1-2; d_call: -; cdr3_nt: TGTGCCAGCAGCCCAGGTACCTATGGCTACACCTTC; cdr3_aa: CASSPGTYGYTF
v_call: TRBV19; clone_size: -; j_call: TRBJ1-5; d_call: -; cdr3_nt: TGTGCCAGTAGCCTCGGACCCTGGCGGCCCCAGCATTTT; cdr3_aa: CASSLGPWRPQHF
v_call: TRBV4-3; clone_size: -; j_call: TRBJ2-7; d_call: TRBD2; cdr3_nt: TGCGCCAGCAGCCAACTAGGCGGGGGGCGCTACGAGCAGTACTTC; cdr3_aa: CASSQLGGGRYEQYF
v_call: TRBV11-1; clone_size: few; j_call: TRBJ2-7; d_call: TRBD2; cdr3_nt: TGTGCCAGCACCGCCCGGACTAGCGGTTACGAGCAGTACTTC; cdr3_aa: CASTARTSGYEQYF
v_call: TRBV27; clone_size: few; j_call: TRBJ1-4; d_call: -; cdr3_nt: TGTGCCCCTAAACCGGGACAAAAGGGAGAAAAACTGTTTTTT; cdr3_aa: CAPKPGQKGEKLFF
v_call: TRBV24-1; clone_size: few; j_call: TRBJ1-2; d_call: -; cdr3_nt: TGTGCCACCAGTGATTTGCGGGGAGGGGCCTATGGCTACACCTTC; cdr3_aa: CATSDLRGGAYGYTF
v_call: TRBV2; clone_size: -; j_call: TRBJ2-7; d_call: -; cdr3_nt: TGTGCCAGCAGTGAAAGGGGGTACATATACGAGCAGTACTTC; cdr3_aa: CASSERGYIYEQYF
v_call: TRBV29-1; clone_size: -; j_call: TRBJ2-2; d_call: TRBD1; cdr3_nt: TGCAGCGTTGGGACAGGCCGGGACCTAAACACCAAGGAGCTGTTTTTT; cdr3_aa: CSVGTGRDLNTKELFF
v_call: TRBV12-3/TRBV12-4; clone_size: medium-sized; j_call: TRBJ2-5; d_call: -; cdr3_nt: TGTGCCAGCAGTTCATTGGTCCCTTCAGAGACCCAGTACTTC; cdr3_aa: CASSSLVPSETQYF
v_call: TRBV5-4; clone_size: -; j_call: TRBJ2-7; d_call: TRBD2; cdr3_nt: TGTGCCAGCAGCTTGGTGGCTAGCGGGAGCGAGCAGTACTTC; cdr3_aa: CASSLVASGSEQYF
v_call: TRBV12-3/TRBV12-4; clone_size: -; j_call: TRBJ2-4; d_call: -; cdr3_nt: TGTGCCAGCAGTTTAGGGGGGTACATTCAGTACTTC; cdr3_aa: CASSLGGYIQYF
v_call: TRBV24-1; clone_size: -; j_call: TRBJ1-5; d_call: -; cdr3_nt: TGTGCCACCAGTGATGGCTCCTCGAATATAGGGCCCCAGCATTTT; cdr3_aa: CATSDGSSNIGPQHF
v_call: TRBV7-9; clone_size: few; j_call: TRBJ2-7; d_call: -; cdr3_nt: TGTGCCAGCAGGGGACTTTTCGAGCAGTACTTC; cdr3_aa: CASRGLFEQYF
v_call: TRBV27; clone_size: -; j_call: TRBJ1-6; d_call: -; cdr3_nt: TGTGCCAGCAGGGCCCCAGGCTCACCCCTCCACTTT; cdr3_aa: CASRAPGSPLHF
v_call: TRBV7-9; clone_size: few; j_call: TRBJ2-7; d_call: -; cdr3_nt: TGTGCCAGCAGCCGGGACCTCGCGATCTACGAGCAGTACTTC; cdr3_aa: CASSRDLAIYEQYF
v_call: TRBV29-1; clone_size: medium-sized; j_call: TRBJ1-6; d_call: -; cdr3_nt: TGCAGCGTTGCGACAGGACAAAATAATTCACCCCTCCACTTT; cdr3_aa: CSVATGQNNSPLHF
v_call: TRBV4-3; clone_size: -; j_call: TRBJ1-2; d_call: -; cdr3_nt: TGCGCCAGCAGCCAAGAAAGGGAGGTGTATGCTGGCTACACCTTC; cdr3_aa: CASSQEREVYAGYTF
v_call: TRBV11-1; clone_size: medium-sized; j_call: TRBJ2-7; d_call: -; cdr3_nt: TGTGCCAGCAGCTTAGTACTCGGATACTACGAGCAGTACTTC; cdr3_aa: CASSLVLGYYEQYF
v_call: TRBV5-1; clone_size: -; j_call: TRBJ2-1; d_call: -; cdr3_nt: TGTGCCAGCTCTTTTTCCGATGAGCAGTTCTTC; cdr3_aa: CASSFSDEQFF
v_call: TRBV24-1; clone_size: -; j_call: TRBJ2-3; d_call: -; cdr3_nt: TGTGCCACCAGTGATTTGCAGCTAGGCACAGATACGCAGTATTTT; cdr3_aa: CATSDLQLGTDTQYF
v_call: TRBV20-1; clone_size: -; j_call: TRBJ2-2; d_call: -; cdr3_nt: TGCAGTGCTCCTAGAGGGGCGGGCACCGGGGAGCTGTTTTTT; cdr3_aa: CSAPRGAGTGELFF
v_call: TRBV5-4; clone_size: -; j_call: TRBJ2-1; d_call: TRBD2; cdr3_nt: TGTGCCAGCACGGGAGGGTTTTACAATGAGAAGTTCTTC; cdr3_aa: CASTGGFYNEKFF
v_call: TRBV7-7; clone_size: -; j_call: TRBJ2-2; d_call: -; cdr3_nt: TGTGCCAGCAGCCCCCAACCGAACGGGGAGCTGTTTTTT; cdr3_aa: CASSPQPNGELFF
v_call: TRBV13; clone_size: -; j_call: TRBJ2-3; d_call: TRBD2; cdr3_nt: TGTGCCAGCAGCTTGATAGCGGGAGGGCCAGATACGCAGTATTTT; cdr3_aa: CASSLIAGGPDTQYF
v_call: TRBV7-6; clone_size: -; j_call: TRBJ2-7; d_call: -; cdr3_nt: TGTGCCAGCAGCTTCAAGACCAGCTACGAGCAGTACTTC; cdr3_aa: CASSFKTSYEQYF
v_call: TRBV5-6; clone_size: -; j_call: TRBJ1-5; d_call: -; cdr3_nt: TGTGCCAGCAGCTGGGGGTGGAATCAGCCCCAGCATTTT; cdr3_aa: CASSWGWNQPQHF
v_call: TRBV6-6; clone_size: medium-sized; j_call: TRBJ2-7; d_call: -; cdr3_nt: TGTGCCAGCAGCGCAGGGTTGGGGGAGCAGTACTTC; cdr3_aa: CASSAGLGEQYF
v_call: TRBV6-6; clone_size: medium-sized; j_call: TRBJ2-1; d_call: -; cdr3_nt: TGTGCCAGCAGTTCCGGGACTCCCCACACGATCTTC; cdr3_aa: CASSSGTPHTIF
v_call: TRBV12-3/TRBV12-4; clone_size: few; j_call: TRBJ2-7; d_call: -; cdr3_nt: TGTGCCAGCAGCACAAGAGGGCCGGGCTACGAGCAGTACTTC; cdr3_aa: CASSTRGPGYEQYF
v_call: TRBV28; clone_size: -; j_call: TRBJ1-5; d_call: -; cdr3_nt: TGTGCCAGCACGGGACGGGGACAGCCCCAGCATTTT; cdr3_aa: CASTGRGQPQHF
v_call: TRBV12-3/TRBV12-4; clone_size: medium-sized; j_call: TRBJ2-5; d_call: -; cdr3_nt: TGTGCCAGCAGTTTAGCAGAGACCCAGTACTTC; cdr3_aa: CASSLAETQYF
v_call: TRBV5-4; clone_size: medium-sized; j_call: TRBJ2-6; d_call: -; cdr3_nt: TGTGCCAGCAGCGCACGGACTTTTCAGAGCTCTGGGGCCAACGTCCTGACTTTC; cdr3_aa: CASSARTFQSSGANVLTF
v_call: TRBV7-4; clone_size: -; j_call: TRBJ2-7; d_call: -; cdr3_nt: TGTGCCAGCAGCTCCCCAGCGAACCGGCCTAGCGTGAACACTACCTACGAGCAGTACTTC; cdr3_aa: CASSSPANRPSVNTTYEQYF
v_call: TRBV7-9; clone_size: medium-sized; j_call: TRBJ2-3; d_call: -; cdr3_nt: TGTGCCAGCAGCTTGGGGGGCCCCGAGTATTTT; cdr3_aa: CASSLGGPEYF
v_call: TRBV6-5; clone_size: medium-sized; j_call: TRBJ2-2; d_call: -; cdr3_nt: TGTGCCAGCAGTTACCTAGGTCAGGGACCGAACACCGGGGAGCTGTTTTTT; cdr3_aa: CASSYLGQGPNTGELFF
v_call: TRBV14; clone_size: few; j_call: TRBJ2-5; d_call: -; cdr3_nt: TGTGCCAGCAGCCGACAGTACCAAGAGACCCAGTACTTC; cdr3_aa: CASSRQYQETQYF
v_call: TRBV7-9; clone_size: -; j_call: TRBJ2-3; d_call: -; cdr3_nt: TGTGACAGCAGCTCCGCCGGAGGGGGAGGGAGCACAGATACGCAGTATTTT; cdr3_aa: CDSSSAGGGGSTDTQYF
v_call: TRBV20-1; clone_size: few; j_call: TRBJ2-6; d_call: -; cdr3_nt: TGCAGTGCTAGTTATTTTTCCTCTGGGGCCAACGTCCTGACTTTC; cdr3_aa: CSASYFSSGANVLTF